The 6 T cell receptor beta chains given below trace back to one sample, sequenced in a study of blood T cell repertoires in COVID-19. Here immunoSEQ multiplex PCR was the method, and the copy in TCRdb shows in-frame clones only, minus some. The data contain 110,000 to 150,000 clones, around 73% of them seen just once; the ten biggest clones take up 5% to 6.5%. The sequencing sample was made of PBMCs or T cells enriched from blood (not recorded which). These receptor sequences come from a woman aged 50 to 60 who had recovered from COVID-19.

The gene calls are TRBV10-3 and TRBJ1-2, with 7 positions matching TRBD1. CDR1 is ENHRY, CDR2 SYGVKD, per germline. The trim removed 4 bases at V and 2 bases at J, leaving 4 bases unmatched. The CDR3 consists of 14 residues. CDR3 in amino acids: CAISGGQINYGYTF. DNA of the CDR3: TGTGCCATCAGTGGGGGACAGATAAACTATGGCTACACCTTC.

This clone was observed once. The genes are TRBV7-2 and TRBJ2-5, with TRBD2 matching 8 bases. V lost 5 bases to trimming and J lost 2 bases; unmatched junction nucleotides: 7. The CDR3 is made up of 15 amino acids. Per germline, CDR1 SGHTA and CDR2 FQGNSA. The CDR3 nucleotides read TGTGCCAGCAGCCAAGGAGCGGGGGCACAAGAGACCCAGTACTTC. This codes for CASSQGAGAQETQYF.

The gene calls are TRBV11-2 and TRBJ1-5, with 7 bases aligning to TRBD1. Per the germline V gene, CDR1 is SGHAT and CDR2 is FQNNGV. There are 15 residues in the CDR3. Losses at the gene ends were 1 base for V and 5 bases for J; bases not matched to a gene: 5. DNA for the CDR3: TGTGCCAGCAGCTTAGGCAAGGGGGCTTATCAGCCCCAGCATTTT. It specifies CASSLGKGAYQPQHF.

The V gene is TRBV28, the J gene TRBJ2-1, with 7 nucleotides matching TRBD2. This CDR3 region has 14 residues. V shed 3 bases and J 7 bases; nucleotides not matched to a gene: 6. Germline CDR1 MDHEN, CDR2 SYDVKM. The CDR3, as DNA: TGTGCCAGCAGTTTTACGGGGGGTGGGAATGAGCAGTTCTTC. Protein sequence: CASSFTGGGNEQFF.

The chain combines TRBV5-1 with TRBJ2-1; 7 nucleotides match TRBD1. Trimming removed 3 bases from V and 5 bases from J; junction bases left unmatched: 5. CDR3 length: 14 residues. Germline V gene lookup returns CDR1 SGHRS and CDR2 YFSETQ. The CDR3 is CASSSGTANNEQFF. The CDR3 DNA follows: TGCGCCAGCAGCTCTGGGACAGCAAACAATGAGCAGTTCTTC.

This chain connects TRBV7-2 to TRBJ2-6; D gene unclear. CDR3 length: 17 residues. V was trimmed by 4 bases and J by 0 bases, leaving 13 bases between them. Germline V CDR1 and CDR2: SGHTA, FQGNSA. The CDR3 bases are TGTGCCAGCAGCTCCCAGGCATCGAACTCTGGGGCCAACGTCCTGACTTTC. It yields the protein CASSSQASNSGANVLTF.